Following are 32 T cell receptor beta chains from one sample sequenced in a study of blood T cell repertoires in COVID-19. Profiling relied on immunoSEQ multiplex PCR, and the TCRdb table lists in-frame clones only, not all of them. This repertoire shows 280,000 or so clones, 80% to 90% found once; its top ten account for more than 8%. The sample comprised peripheral blood. Receptors were obtained from a woman in her fifties or sixties who had recovered from COVID-19.

V gene TRBV10-3 combines with J gene TRBJ2-1; TRBD1 matches at 7 bases. V dropped 2 bases and J dropped 8; count of bases not matched to a gene: 3. CDR3 size: 13 residues. Germline values: CDR1 ENHRY, CDR2 SYGVKD. The CDR3: CAISEGQVDEQFF. Written as DNA, the CDR3 is TGTGCCATCAGTGAGGGACAGGTGGATGAGCAGTTCTTC.

This clone has more than one count but fewer than ten. The CDR3: CSASGGRHYNSPLHF. Written as DNA, the CDR3 is TGCAGTGCTAGTGGCGGCCGGCACTATAATTCACCCCTCCACTTT. V gene TRBV20-1 combines with J gene TRBJ1-6, with D unclear. The CDR3 is 15 residues long. Trimming pared 3 bases from V and 3 bases from J, leaving 12 bases between. CDR1 and CDR2 from the germline V gene are DFQATT and SNEGSKA (reference sequence).

This clone was seen a handful of times. This chain connects TRBV30 to TRBJ1-2; 7 positions match TRBD1. After removal of 7 bases from V and 4 bases from J, the junction contained 9 bases not matched to a gene. The CDR3 is made up of 13 amino acids. CDR1 is GTSNPN and CDR2 is SVGIG in the germline V gene (reference sequence). The DNA of the CDR3 is TGTGCCTTTTTTCGCCGACAGGGCTATGGCTACACCTTC. Encoded protein: CAFFRRQGYGYTF.

This clone was picked up one time. The chain recombines TRBV6-5 with TRBJ2-5; no clear D gene. In germline, CDR1 is MNHEY, CDR2 SVGAGI. CDR3 length equals 12 residues. V lost 8 bases to trimming and J lost 7 bases, with 14 bases between them. In DNA form, the CDR3 reads TGTGCCAGCCCCAGCCTCAGAGGGACCCAGTACTTC. Its protein is CASPSLRGTQYF.

The J gene is TRBJ2-3, the V gene TRBV27; possibly TRBD1 for D (6 bases). CDR1 and CDR2 from the germline V gene are MNHEY and SMNVEV (reference sequence). V was clipped by 6 bases and J by 4 bases, with 14 bases between them. The CDR3 length is 14 residues. The CDR3, as DNA: TGTGCCAGCAGAGGGACAAACCCTCCAGATACGCAGTATTTT. Its translation is CASRGTNPPDTQYF.

For the CDR3, the DNA is TGTGCCAGCGGCCTTCGAGGTAGCGGGAGAACAGATACGCAGTATTTT. It codes for CASGLRGSGRTDTQYF. The V gene is TRBV27, the J gene TRBJ2-3; 9 nucleotides align to TRBD2. The CDR3 length is 16 residues. Germline values: CDR1 MNHEY, CDR2 SMNVEV (reference sequence). Trimming took 8 bases from V and 3 from J; bases not matched to a gene: 12.

This clone was detected ten times or more. This chain joins TRBV28 and TRBJ2-7, with D unresolved. V gave up 5 bases and J gave up 12 bases, with 11 bases separating them. CDR1 and CDR2 from the germline V gene are MDHEN and SYDVKM. The CDR3 has 10 amino acids. CDR3 in DNA: TGTGCCAGCAGTAGCGATCGGGTGTACTTC. The encoded protein is CASSSDRVYF.

The chain carries TRBV5-4 and TRBJ1-6, with 7 bases that match TRBD1. The CDR3 consists of 14 residues. The J segment lost 4 bases and the V segment lost 4 bases, leaving 2 bases of the junction unmatched. Germline-derived CDR1 and CDR2 are SGHNT and YYREEE (reference sequence). The CDR3 here is CASSADRYNSPLHF. The CDR3 DNA reads TGTGCCAGCAGCGCGGACAGGTATAATTCACCCCTCCACTTT.

The gene calls are TRBV5-1 and TRBJ1-6, with D possibly matching TRBD1 (6 bases). The CDR3 sequence is 16 residues long. V was shortened by 0 bases and J by 7 bases, with 14 bases between the two germline ends. Germline loops: CDR1 SGHRS, CDR2 YFSETQ. CDR3 sequence: CASSLDPGAANSPLHF. CDR3 nucleotides: TGCGCCAGCAGCTTGGACCCAGGGGCGGCGAATTCACCCCTCCACTTT.

The chain recombines TRBV5-4 with TRBJ1-4; the match to TRBD1 covers 8 bases. The length of the CDR3 is 16 residues. In germline, CDR1 is SGHNT, CDR2 YYREEE (reference sequence). J was trimmed by 8 bases and V by 4 bases; bases with no gene match: 13. CDR3 protein: CASSQGAGSDKEKLFF. DNA of the CDR3: TGTGCCAGCAGCCAGGGGGCCGGTAGCGATAAGGAAAAACTGTTTTTT.

The J gene is TRBJ2-7, the V gene TRBV7-2, with 8 bases identical to TRBD2. Trimming removed 5 bases from V and 2 bases from J; junction bases left unmatched: 2. The CDR3 runs to 13 residues. CDR1 SGHTA and CDR2 FQGNSA come from the germline V gene. CDR3 sequence: CASSHSGTYEQYF. The CDR3 DNA is TGTGCCAGCAGCCATAGCGGGACCTACGAGCAGTACTTC. Looking up the rest from reference TRBV7-2 and TRBJ2-7 gives the full variable domain: GAGVSQSPSNKVTEKGKDVELRCDPISGHTALYWYRQSLGQGLEFLIYFQGNSAPDKSGLPSDRFSAERTGGSVSTLTIQRTQQEDSAVYLCASSHSGTYEQYFGPGTRLTVT.

This chain uses TRBV7-3 with TRBJ2-5, with unresolved D. Between the trimmed V and J ends, which lost 4 bases and 5 bases, there was a span of 11 bases. Germline loops: CDR1 SGHTA, CDR2 FQGTGA. The CDR3 is 13 amino acids. CDR3 nucleotides: TGTGCCAGCAGCTGGAGTGGGTCGGAGACCCAGTACTTC. Translated, it gives CASSWSGSETQYF.

This clone showed up just a few times. This chain connects TRBV5-1 to TRBJ2-7; TRBD1 matches at 7 bases. With 2 bases clipped from V and 0 bases from J, the junction kept 2 bases outside the gene matches. Germline assignment: CDR1 SGHRS and CDR2 YFSETQ. This CDR3 has 14 residues. The CDR3 DNA reads TGCGCCAGCAGCTTCGCAGGGGGCTCCTACGAGCAGTACTTC. Translation gives CASSFAGGSYEQYF.

The V call is TRBV9, the J call TRBJ1-1; 10 nucleotides line up with TRBD1. Per the germline V gene, CDR1 is SGDLS and CDR2 is YYNGEE. The CDR3 is 15 residues long. Trimming cost V 0 bases and J 4 bases; bases outside gene matches: 3. The CDR3 nucleotides are TGTGCCAGCAGCGTAGTGGGGGACAGGGGCACTGAAGCTTTCTTT. It codes for CASSVVGDRGTEAFF.

This rearrangement joins TRBV7-2 to TRBJ2-5; 8 bases match TRBD2. The V and J ends lost 2 bases and 1 base, in that order; junction bases with no gene match: 3. From germline, CDR1 is SGHTA and CDR2 FQGNSA. The CDR3 is 15 amino acids. The CDR3 sequence: CASSLNAGGQETQYF. Written as DNA, the CDR3 is TGTGCCAGCAGCTTAAACGCGGGAGGCCAAGAGACCCAGTACTTC.

Of note for this clone: This sample also contains other DNA sequences that code for the same CDR3. The chain combines TRBV28 with TRBJ2-7, with 11 bases aligning to TRBD2. Germline V CDR1 and CDR2: MDHEN, SYDVKM. Trimming at V came to 3 bases and at J to 2 bases, leaving 3 bases not matched to a gene. CDR3 length: 15 residues. The CDR3 nucleotides read TGTGCCAGCAGTTTGGGGACTAGCGGTACCTACGAGCAGTACTTC. Its protein is CASSLGTSGTYEQYF.

The chain couples TRBV6-5 to TRBJ2-7; D not resolved. Germline CDR1 is MNHEY and CDR2 is SVGAGI. V dropped 0 bases and J dropped 5 bases, with 8 bases sitting between them. This CDR3 has 13 residues. This CDR3 reads CASSYSRSNEQYF. The CDR3 nucleotides are TGTGCCAGCAGTTACTCGAGGTCCAACGAGCAGTACTTC.

This clone was detected a few times. The rearrangement uses TRBV9 and TRBJ2-1, with TRBD1 matching 9 bases. After removal of 4 bases from V and 5 bases from J, the junction contained 4 bases not matched to a gene. There are 14 residues in the CDR3. The germline gives CDR1 SGDLS, CDR2 YYNGEE. The CDR3 region is CASSRGQGNNEQFF. The CDR3 DNA sequence: TGTGCCAGCAGCAGGGGACAGGGAAACAATGAGCAGTTCTTC.

The J gene is TRBJ1-2, the V gene TRBV18; D is undetermined. Trimming cost V 3 bases and J 7 bases, with 12 bases left between them. This CDR3 has 13 amino acids. Per the germline V gene, CDR1 is KGHSH and CDR2 is LQKENI. In DNA form, the CDR3 reads TGTGCCAGCTCACCGGGAGGGTCTAGTGGCTACACCTTC. As protein: CASSPGGSSGYTF.

The chain links TRBV7-2 to TRBJ2-7; D remains unclear. The CDR3 is 15 amino acids. With 1 base removed from V and 1 base from J, the gap between germline ends came to 11 bases. Germline values: CDR1 SGHTA, CDR2 FQGNSA. DNA for the CDR3: TGTGCCAGCAGCTTAGTGTGGGCAGTTTCCTACGAGCAGTACTTC. Translated: CASSLVWAVSYEQYF.

The rearrangement uses TRBV9 and TRBJ1-1; D ambiguous. Trimming pared 0 bases from V and 0 bases from J, leaving 9 bases between. Looked up from germline, CDR1 is SGDLS and CDR2 is YYNGEE. The CDR3 sequence is 15 residues long. In DNA, the CDR3 is TGTGCCAGCAGCGTAGTGGCGGGATTGAACACTGAAGCTTTCTTT. Protein product: CASSVVAGLNTEAFF. Based on the CDR3 plus reference TRBV9 and TRBJ1-1, the full variable domain is DSGVTQTPKHLITATGQRVTLRCSPRSGDLSVYWYQQSLDQGLQFLIQYYNGEERAKGNILERFSAQQFPDLHSELNLSSLELGDSALYFCASSVVAGLNTEAFFGQGTRLTVV.

This sequence joins TRBV5-6 and TRBJ1-4, with D possibly being TRBD1 (5 bases). This CDR3 is 16 amino acids long. The ends were cut back, 2 bases at V and 8 bases at J, with 19 bases in the middle. Per germline, CDR1 SGHDT and CDR2 YYEEEE. The CDR3 DNA is TGTGCCAGCAGCTTTGGCAGGGCAACAGTTGGGGAAAAACTGTTTTTT. Translation gives CASSFGRATVGEKLFF.

J is TRBJ1-1 and V is TRBV5-3; TRBD1 matches 8 bases. TRBV5-3 is an open reading frame, and its role is uncertain. Trimming at V came to 2 bases and at J to 12 bases, leaving 18 bases not matched to a gene. CDR3 size: 16 residues. CDR3 nucleotide sequence: TGTGCCAGAAGCTTTACCCTGGACAGGGAAGAGGGTTTATCTTTCTTT. Translated, it gives CARSFTLDREEGLSFF.

This chain joins TRBV5-1 and TRBJ2-7, with a tentative D call TRBD1 (7 bases). The CDR3 consists of 14 residues. In germline, CDR1 is SGHRS, CDR2 YFSETQ. The ends were cut back, 4 bases at V and 2 bases at J, with 13 bases in the middle. CDR3: CASSQGGRTYEQYF. The CDR3 bases are TGCGCCAGCAGCCAGGGGGGTCGGACCTACGAGCAGTACTTC.

This chain links TRBV7-9 with TRBJ1-2; D gene unclear. The CDR3 covers 14 residues. Germline CDR1 is SEHNR and CDR2 is FQNEAQ (reference sequence). With 5 bases removed from V and 5 bases from J, the gap between germline ends came to 15 bases. The CDR3 spells CASSGRRTSYGYTF. The CDR3 nucleotides are TGTGCCAGCAGCGGACGGAGGACTTCGTATGGCTACACCTTC.

The rearrangement joins TRBV19 to TRBJ2-2, with 9 bases matching TRBD1. This CDR3 comprises 15 residues. The V gene end was trimmed by 7 bases and the J gene end by 4 bases; junction bases not matched to a gene: 7. CDR1 is LNHDA and CDR2 is SQIVND in the germline V gene (reference sequence). The CDR3, as DNA: TGTGCCAGTAAGGAGGGGACAGGGTTCACCGGGGAGCTGTTTTTT. This sequence encodes CASKEGTGFTGELFF.

The chain employs TRBV3-1 (or the pseudogene TRBV3-2) and TRBJ1-5; 7 nucleotides align to TRBD1. This CDR3 region has 14 residues. Germline V gene sequence: CDR1 LGHDT, CDR2 YNNKEL (reference sequence). V was clipped by 4 bases and J by 5 bases; unmatched bases: 5. CDR3 DNA: TGTGCCAGCAGCCTGGGACAGTCACATCAGCCCCAGCATTTT. Its protein product is CASSLGQSHQPQHF.

The V call is TRBV2, the J call TRBJ2-1; 8 positions agree with TRBD1. This CDR3 is 16 amino acids long. The V segment lost 2 bases and the J segment 3 bases; nucleotides outside the gene matches: 6. In germline, CDR1 is SNHLY, CDR2 FYNNEI. The CDR3 sequence: CASSERGQALYNEQFF. In DNA form, the CDR3 reads TGTGCCAGCAGTGAAAGGGGACAGGCACTCTACAATGAGCAGTTCTTC.

The chain uses TRBV7-2 and TRBJ2-7; 7 positions agree with TRBD2. Germline lookup yields CDR1 SGHTA and CDR2 FQGNSA. This CDR3 is built from 15 residues. Losses at the gene ends were 5 bases for V and 2 bases for J; bases not matched to a gene: 9. CDR3 nucleotides: TGTGCCAGCAGCCCGCTTGCGACTAGCCCCTACGAGCAGTACTTC. This encodes CASSPLATSPYEQYF.

The chain recombines TRBV6-5 with TRBJ2-2; 13 bases are a match to TRBD2. CDR1 is MNHEY, CDR2 SVGAGI, per germline. The CDR3 has 16 amino acids. Trimming removed 2 bases from V and 6 bases from J; junction bases left unmatched: 3. CDR3 nucleotide sequence: TGTGCCAGCAGTTACCCCGGACTAGCGGGAGCCGGGGAGCTGTTTTTT. Residues: CASSYPGLAGAGELFF.

The chain employs TRBV29-1 and TRBJ2-1, with 9 bases matching TRBD1. The CDR3 is 17 amino acids. Germline CDR1 is SQVTM and CDR2 is ANQGSEA. With V trimmed by 4 bases and J by 0 bases, 10 bases remained unmatched. CDR3 in amino acids: CSVVWLQGAPSYNEQFF. CDR3 DNA sequence: TGCAGCGTTGTTTGGCTACAGGGGGCCCCCTCCTACAATGAGCAGTTCTTC.

V and J are TRBV27 and TRBJ1-2; the D gene is possibly TRBD1 (5 bases). The CDR3 contains 12 residues. V dropped 2 bases and J dropped 6 bases, with 7 bases sitting between them. Germline V gene sequence: CDR1 MNHEY, CDR2 SMNVEV (reference sequence). CDR3 bases: TGTGCCAGCAGTTTACAGGGTGATGGCTACACCTTC. Translating it yields CASSLQGDGYTF.